This T cell receptor (beta chain) was recovered during a study of breast tumors, draining lymph nodes, adjacent tissues. Findings and limits, study-wide: Tumor T cell lymph node origin was a supported hypothesis, not proven. Tumor and nontumor repertoires were significantly more similar in luminal-like than in basal-like breast cancer.

As regards this clonotype: The antigen is undetermined.

TCRdb redid the calling of the multiplex PCR reads with MiXCR, one entry per CDR3 protein. Of about 230,000 distinct CDR3 sequences in the sample, roughly 32% were seen once. Breast cancer patients provided tissue from their axillary draining lymph nodes. The CDR3 contains 16 residues. CDR1 is SQVTM and CDR2 is ANQGSEA in the germline V gene. Trimming stripped 2 bases from V and 6 bases from J, with 23 bases between. The rearrangement links TRBV29-1 to TRBJ2-7, with D tentatively TRBD1 (6 bases). This TCR was sampled from a female donor with breast cancer. Some clones in this sample may be carry-over from other donors' samples. Sequenced: axillary lymph node tissue. The CDR3 coding sequence is TGCAGCGTTGAATCGCCTAGGACGACAGGCAGGGTCGAGCAGTACTTC. Residues: CSVESPRTTGRVEQYF.